This TCR beta chain was identified in a study of CD8 T cells in ankylosing spondylitis. This clonotype turned up a few times. Its matching antigen is unknown. The CDR3 loop spans 14 amino acids. V shed 4 bases and J shed 0 bases, with 6 bases lying between them. The germline gives CDR1 KGHDR, CDR2 SFDVKD. Study-wide findings and caveats: From matched ankylosing spondylitis synovial fluid, disease-linked clones were reportedly recovered at significantly enriched levels. The disease-linked clones had a CD8+ phenotype and low blood frequencies.

Making the TCR beta libraries involved quantitative 5'-RACE with molecular barcodes. TCRdb fed the 5' RACE reads into MiXCR, producing one record per CDR3 protein. Here the sample spans about 150,000 distinct CDR3 sequences, around 43% being singletons. The source is a male donor with ankylosing spondylitis. The chain couples TRBV24-1 to TRBJ1-3; D is unclear. Specimen: synovial fluid, either unsorted or a sorted T cell fraction (not recorded which). The CDR3 sequence: CATSEVSSGNTIYF. In DNA, the CDR3 is TGTGCCACCAGTGAGGTCAGCTCTGGAAACACCATATATTTT.